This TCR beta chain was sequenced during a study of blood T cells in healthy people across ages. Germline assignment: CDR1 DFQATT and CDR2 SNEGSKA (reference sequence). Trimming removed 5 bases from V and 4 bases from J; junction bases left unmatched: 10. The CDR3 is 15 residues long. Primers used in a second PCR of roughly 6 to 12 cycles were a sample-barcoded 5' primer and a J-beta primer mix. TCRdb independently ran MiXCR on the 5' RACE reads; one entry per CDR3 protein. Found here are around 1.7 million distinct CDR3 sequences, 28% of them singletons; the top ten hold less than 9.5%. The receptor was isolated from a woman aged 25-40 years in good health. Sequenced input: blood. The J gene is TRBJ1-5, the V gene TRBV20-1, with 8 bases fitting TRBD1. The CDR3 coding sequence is TGCAGTGCTTTGGGGGGCAGGGGGCTTAATCAGCCCCAGCATTTT. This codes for CSALGGRGLNQPQHF.